This TCR beta chain stems from a study of metastatic and nonmetastatic thyroid tumors. Study-level points and caveats: Significantly higher TCR beta diversity was reportedly seen in malignant thyroid tumors than benign nodules, in blood and tumor.

This clone was detected a few times. The antigen remains unidentified. Not a single patient had been given any form of treatment at any point before undergoing thyroid surgery. V lost 6 bases, J lost 7 bases, and 16 bases lay in between. Per germline, CDR1 MNHNS and CDR2 SASEGT. There are 14 residues in the CDR3. In the original workflow: The study built a papillary thyroid cancer distant-metastasis classifier from CDR3 differences across clinicopathological groups. With MiXCR, TCRdb called clones anew from the PCR reads. These V and J calls originate from TCRdb's pipeline instead of the authors' own analysis. The sample consists of about 17,000 clones, 26% of them appearing once.

The clonotype originates from a female donor with papillary thyroid cancer or a benign thyroid nodule (not recorded which). Some clones in this sample may be carry-over from other donors' samples. Sequenced: tumor tissue. V usage is TRBV6-1 and J usage is TRBJ1-5; possibly TRBD1 for D (6 bases). The CDR3 sequence: CASSEGGTRQPQHF. CDR3 coding DNA: TGTGCCAGCAGCGAGGGGGGAACCCGGCAGCCCCAGCATTTT.